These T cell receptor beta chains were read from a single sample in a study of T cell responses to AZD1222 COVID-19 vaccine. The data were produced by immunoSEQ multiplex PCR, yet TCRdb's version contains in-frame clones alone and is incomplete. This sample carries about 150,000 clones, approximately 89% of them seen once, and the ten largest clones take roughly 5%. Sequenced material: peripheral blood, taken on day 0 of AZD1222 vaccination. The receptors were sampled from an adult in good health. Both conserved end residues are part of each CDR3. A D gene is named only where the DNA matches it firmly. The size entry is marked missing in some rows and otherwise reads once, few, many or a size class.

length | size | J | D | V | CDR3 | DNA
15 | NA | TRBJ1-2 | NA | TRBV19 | CASTYQAGTIYGYTF | TGTGCCAGTACGTATCAAGCCGGGACAATCTATGGCTACACCTTC
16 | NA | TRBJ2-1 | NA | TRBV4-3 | CASSQGEGALGNEQFF | TGCGCCAGCAGCCAAGGGGAAGGGGCTTTAGGGAATGAGCAGTTCTTC
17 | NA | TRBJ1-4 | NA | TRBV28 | CASSLWGRGATNEKLFF | TGTGCCAGCAGTTTATGGGGCAGGGGTGCAACTAATGAAAAACTGTTTTTT
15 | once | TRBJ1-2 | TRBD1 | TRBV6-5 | CASSYSRTGQNGYTF | TGTGCCAGCAGTTACTCGCGGACAGGGCAGAATGGCTACACCTTC
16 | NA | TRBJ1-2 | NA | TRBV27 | CASGGAVGASNYGYTF | TGTGCCAGCGGAGGGGCCGTGGGGGCTTCCAATTATGGCTACACCTTC
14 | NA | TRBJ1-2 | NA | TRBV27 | CASSMTGAGHGYTF | TGTGCCAGCAGTATGACAGGTGCGGGGCATGGCTACACCTTC
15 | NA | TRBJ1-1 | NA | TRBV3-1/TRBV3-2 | CASTGGRPMNTEAFF | TGTGCCAGCACCGGTGGGAGACCGATGAACACTGAAGCTTTCTTT
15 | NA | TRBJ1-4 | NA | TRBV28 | CASKLGGPEAGKLFF | TGTGCCAGCAAGTTGGGAGGCCCGGAGGCTGGAAAACTGTTTTTT
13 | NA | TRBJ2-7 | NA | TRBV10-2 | CASSESEVYEQYF | TGCGCCAGCAGTGAGTCGGAGGTCTACGAGCAGTACTTC
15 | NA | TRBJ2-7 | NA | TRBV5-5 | CASSLAPGHYYEQYF | TGTGCCAGCAGCTTGGCCCCGGGACACTACTACGAGCAGTACTTC
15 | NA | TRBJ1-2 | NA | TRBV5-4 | CASSPPERATEGYTF | TGTGCCAGCAGCCCTCCCGAAAGGGCCACTGAGGGCTACACCTTC
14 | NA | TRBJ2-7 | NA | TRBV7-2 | CASSFVAEADEQYF | TGTGCCAGCAGCTTCGTGGCGGAGGCCGACGAGCAGTACTTC
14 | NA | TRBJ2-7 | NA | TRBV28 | CASSSSSPGLEQYF | TGTGCCAGCAGTTCCTCCTCCCCAGGGCTCGAGCAGTACTTC
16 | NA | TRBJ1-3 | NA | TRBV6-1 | CASSEAPTGAGNTIYF | TGTGCCAGCAGTGAAGCACCGACAGGTGCTGGAAACACCATATATTTT
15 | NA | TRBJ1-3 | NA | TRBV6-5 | CASSYQQNSGNTIYF | TGTGCCAGCAGTTACCAACAAAACTCTGGAAACACCATATATTTT
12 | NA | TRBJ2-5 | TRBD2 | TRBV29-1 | CSVDASGRAQYF | TGCAGCGTTGACGCTAGCGGGAGAGCCCAGTACTTC
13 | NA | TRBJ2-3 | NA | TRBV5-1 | CASRPPSTDTQYF | TGCGCCAGCAGGCCCCCCAGCACAGATACGCAGTATTTT
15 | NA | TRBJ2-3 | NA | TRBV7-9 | CASSATGGRADTQYF | TGTGCCAGCAGCGCTACAGGAGGTCGCGCAGATACGCAGTATTTT
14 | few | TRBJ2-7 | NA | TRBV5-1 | CASSSTYNSYEQYF | TGCGCCAGCAGCTCGACCTACAACTCCTACGAGCAGTACTTC
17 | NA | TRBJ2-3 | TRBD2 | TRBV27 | CASTASGRAYLTDTQYF | TGTGCCAGCACCGCTAGCGGGAGGGCCTACCTCACAGATACGCAGTATTTT
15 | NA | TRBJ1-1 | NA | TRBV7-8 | CASSHREIMNTEAFF | TGTGCCAGCAGCCACAGGGAAATTATGAACACTGAAGCTTTCTTT
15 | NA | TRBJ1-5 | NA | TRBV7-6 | CASSLRAGENQPQHF | TGTGCCAGCAGCTTAAGGGCAGGGGAGAATCAGCCCCAGCATTTT
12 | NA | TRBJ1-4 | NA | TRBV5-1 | CASTREGEKLFF | TGCGCCAGTACCAGGGAGGGGGAAAAACTGTTTTTT
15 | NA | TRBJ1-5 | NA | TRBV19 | CASSRTSDFNQPQHF | TGTGCCAGTAGTCGTACGTCAGATTTCAATCAGCCCCAGCATTTT
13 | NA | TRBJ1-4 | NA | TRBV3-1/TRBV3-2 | CATSRDIGEKLFF | TGTGCCACTTCCCGGGACATCGGTGAAAAACTGTTTTTT
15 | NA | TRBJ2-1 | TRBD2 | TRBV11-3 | CASSSSGSSYNEQFF | TGTGCCAGCAGCTCTAGCGGGAGTTCCTACAATGAGCAGTTCTTC
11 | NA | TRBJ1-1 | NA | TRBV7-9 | CASRQYTEAFF | TGTGCCAGCCGACAGTACACTGAAGCTTTCTTT
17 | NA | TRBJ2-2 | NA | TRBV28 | CASTHRLWGPRTGELFF | TGTGCCAGCACCCATAGGCTTTGGGGCCCCCGAACCGGGGAGCTGTTTTTT
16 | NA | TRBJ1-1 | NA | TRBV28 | CASGSPGAGVLTEAFF | TGTGCCAGCGGATCCCCAGGGGCAGGGGTGCTCACTGAAGCTTTCTTT
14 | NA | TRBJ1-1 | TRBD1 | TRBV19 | CASSTPTGGFEAFF | TGTGCCAGTAGTACCCCGACAGGGGGCTTTGAAGCTTTCTTT
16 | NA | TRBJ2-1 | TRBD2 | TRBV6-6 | CASSPGGGEAFNEQFF | TGTGCCAGCAGCCCGGGGGGGGGAGAGGCTTTTAATGAGCAGTTCTTC
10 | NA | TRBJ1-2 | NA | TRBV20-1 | CSVGNYGYTF | TGCAGTGTGGGGAATTATGGCTACACCTTC
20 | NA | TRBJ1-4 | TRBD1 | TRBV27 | CARGSDREREPRGLNEKLFF | TGTGCCAGGGGGTCTGACAGGGAGCGAGAGCCACGCGGATTAAATGAAAAACTGTTTTTT
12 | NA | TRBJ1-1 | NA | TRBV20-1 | CSASEGGTEAFF | TGCAGTGCTAGTGAAGGGGGCACTGAAGCTTTCTTT
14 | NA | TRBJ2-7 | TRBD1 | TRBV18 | CASSPSQGAYEQYF | TGTGCCAGCTCACCTAGCCAGGGGGCCTACGAGCAGTACTTC
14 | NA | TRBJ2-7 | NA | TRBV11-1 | CASSLDEGYYEQYF | TGTGCCAGCAGCTTAGATGAAGGTTATTACGAGCAGTACTTC
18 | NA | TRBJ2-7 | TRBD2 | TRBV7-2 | CASSLVLLTSGSSYEQYF | TGTGCCAGCAGCTTAGTACTTCTCACTAGCGGGTCCTCCTACGAGCAGTACTTC
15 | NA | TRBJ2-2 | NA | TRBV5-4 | CASSSRPLNTGELFF | TGTGCCAGCAGCTCTCGTCCTCTTAACACCGGGGAGCTGTTTTTT
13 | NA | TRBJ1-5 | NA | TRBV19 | CATRGVFNQPQHF | TGTGCCACCCGGGGGGTCTTCAATCAGCCCCAGCATTTT
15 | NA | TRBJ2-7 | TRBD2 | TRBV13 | CASSHIGAGGYEQYF | TGTGCCAGCAGTCATATCGGCGCGGGAGGCTACGAGCAGTACTTC
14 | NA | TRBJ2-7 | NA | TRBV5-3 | CARSFRTVSYEQYF | TGTGCCAGAAGCTTTCGGACAGTTTCCTACGAGCAGTACTTC
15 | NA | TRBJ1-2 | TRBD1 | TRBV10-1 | CASITDPRTGDGYTF | TGCGCCAGCATCACTGACCCTCGGACAGGGGATGGCTACACCTTC
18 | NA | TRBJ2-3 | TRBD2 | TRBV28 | CASTVGLAGGRLLDTQYF | TGTGCCAGCACCGTGGGACTAGCGGGAGGAAGGTTGTTAGATACGCAGTATTTT
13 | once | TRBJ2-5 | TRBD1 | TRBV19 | CASRRQGQETQYF | TGTGCCAGTAGAAGACAGGGTCAAGAGACCCAGTACTTC